The present entry profiles one TCR beta chain with its context. Its antigen remains unidentified. This specimen belongs to a study of T cell responses to AZD1222 COVID-19 vaccine. Study-wide context: Analyses pooled second doses at about 4 or about 12 weeks.

The study, taken as a whole, reports: Mapped onto spike, vaccine-associated CD4 TCRs spanned it and were dominant at 160-218 and 743-854. The donor cohort was predominantly white British with a female majority, and clonal diversity may have been underestimated.

Trimming shortened V by 4 bases and J by 0 bases, and 13 bases separated the two germline ends. The germline V gene has CDR1 ENHRY and CDR2 SYGVKD. The CDR3 loop spans 16 amino acids. The protocol was immunoSEQ multiplex PCR, while the TCRdb copy is restricted to in-frame clones and leaves out a portion. The top ten hold under 2% of the sample, which has roughly 130,000 clones, about 91% seen once. The source material was peripheral blood, sampled on day 0 of AZD1222 vaccination. V usage is TRBV10-3 and J usage is TRBJ2-1; D ambiguous. This receptor was identified in an adult in good health. The CDR3 region has the DNA TGTGCCATCAGTGTCCCGGCGCAAAGCTCCTACAATGAGCAGTTCTTC. This translates into CAISVPAQSSYNEQFF.